A selection of T cell receptor beta chains follows, all from one sample in a study of PD-L1 blockade in urothelial cancer. Profiled with immunoSEQ multiplex PCR; TCRdb holds only in-frame clones, not every one. The sample lists approximately 79,000 clones, about 90% occurring once. The source was PBMCs, collected around atezolizumab (anti-PD-L1) treatment. These receptors were obtained from a woman in her 70s with urothelial cancer. Each CDR3 is given with its conserved first and last residue. A D gene is named only where the DNA matches it firmly. For some rows the clone size is stated as once, few or many, or as a class when expanded; others skip it.

d_call: NA
j_call: TRBJ1-5
clone_size: once
v_call: TRBV15
cdr3_aa: CATSRGSGGMDQPQHF
cdr3_nt: TGTGCCACCAGCAGAGGGTCCGGGGGTATGGATCAGCCCCAGCATTTT

d_call: NA
j_call: TRBJ2-2
clone_size: NA
v_call: TRBV5-1
cdr3_aa: CASSLDGGLARGELFF
cdr3_nt: TGCGCCAGCAGCTTGGACGGTGGGCTAGCCCGCGGGGAGCTGTTTTTT

d_call: NA
j_call: TRBJ2-6
clone_size: NA
v_call: TRBV19
cdr3_aa: CASSIYRWERPLSSGANVLTF
cdr3_nt: TGTGCCAGTAGTATTTATCGGTGGGAGAGACCACTCTCCTCTGGGGCCAACGTCCTGACTTTC

d_call: NA
j_call: TRBJ2-2
clone_size: NA
v_call: TRBV5-6
cdr3_aa: CASSLRRANTGELFF
cdr3_nt: TGTGCCAGCAGCTTGAGACGGGCGAACACCGGGGAGCTGTTTTTT

d_call: NA
j_call: TRBJ2-3
clone_size: NA
v_call: TRBV6-5
cdr3_aa: CASSYSVSRSTDTQYF
cdr3_nt: TGTGCCAGCAGTTACTCGGTTAGTCGTAGCACAGATACGCAGTATTTT

d_call: TRBD2
j_call: TRBJ2-7
clone_size: few
v_call: TRBV28
cdr3_aa: CASSPQRGLAGVSYEQYF
cdr3_nt: TGTGCCAGCAGTCCACAACGAGGACTAGCGGGAGTCTCCTACGAGCAGTACTTC

d_call: NA
j_call: TRBJ1-1
clone_size: NA
v_call: TRBV19
cdr3_aa: CASSWAERREAFF
cdr3_nt: TGTGCCAGTAGTTGGGCAGAAAGGAGGGAAGCTTTCTTT

d_call: NA
j_call: TRBJ2-3
clone_size: NA
v_call: TRBV11-2
cdr3_aa: CASSWGRGRTDTQYF
cdr3_nt: TGTGCCAGCAGCTGGGGCCGGGGGAGGACAGATACGCAGTATTTT

d_call: NA
j_call: TRBJ2-7
clone_size: NA
v_call: TRBV6-1
cdr3_aa: CASRAGIFLSYEQYF
cdr3_nt: TGTGCCAGCAGGGCCGGGATATTCCTCTCCTACGAGCAGTACTTC

d_call: NA
j_call: TRBJ1-1
clone_size: NA
v_call: TRBV30
cdr3_aa: CACSGGVNTEAFF
cdr3_nt: TGTGCCTGTTCGGGGGGAGTGAACACTGAAGCTTTCTTT

d_call: TRBD1
j_call: TRBJ1-2
clone_size: NA
v_call: TRBV28
cdr3_aa: CASSPPSLGQNYGYTF
cdr3_nt: TGTGCCAGCAGCCCCCCGTCACTGGGACAGAACTATGGCTACACCTTC

d_call: NA
j_call: TRBJ2-7
clone_size: NA
v_call: TRBV18
cdr3_aa: CASSPEEGSRSYEQYF
cdr3_nt: TGTGCCAGCTCACCAGAGGAGGGGTCTCGCTCCTACGAGCAGTACTTC

d_call: NA
j_call: TRBJ2-3
clone_size: NA
v_call: TRBV10-1
cdr3_aa: CASSDLAGRWKDTQYF
cdr3_nt: TGCGCCAGCAGTGATTTGGCGGGGAGATGGAAAGATACGCAGTATTTT

d_call: TRBD1
j_call: TRBJ2-3
clone_size: NA
v_call: TRBV19
cdr3_aa: CASSMPGQKSTDTQYF
cdr3_nt: TGTGCCAGTAGTATGCCGGGACAGAAAAGCACAGATACGCAGTATTTT

d_call: TRBD2
j_call: TRBJ2-1
clone_size: NA
v_call: TRBV11-2
cdr3_aa: CASSLGGTSQSNYYNEQFF
cdr3_nt: TGTGCCAGCAGCTTAGGAGGGACTAGTCAATCGAATTATTACAATGAGCAGTTCTTC

d_call: NA
j_call: TRBJ2-5
clone_size: NA
v_call: TRBV9
cdr3_aa: CASSVVAGPWETQYF
cdr3_nt: TGTGCCAGCAGCGTAGTGGCAGGCCCTTGGGAGACCCAGTACTTC

d_call: TRBD1
j_call: TRBJ2-7
clone_size: NA
v_call: TRBV7-9
cdr3_aa: CASSPDRGREGAYEQYF
cdr3_nt: TGTGCCAGCAGCCCTGACAGGGGGCGGGAAGGGGCCTACGAGCAGTACTTC

d_call: TRBD2
j_call: TRBJ2-6
clone_size: NA
v_call: TRBV30
cdr3_aa: CAWSGGGLPSSGANVLTF
cdr3_nt: TGTGCCTGGAGTGGGGGGGGTCTCCCTAGCTCTGGGGCCAACGTCCTGACTTTC

d_call: NA
j_call: TRBJ2-3
clone_size: NA
v_call: TRBV5-1
cdr3_aa: CASSLALYGDTDTQYF
cdr3_nt: TGCGCCAGCAGCTTGGCCCTTTACGGTGATACAGATACGCAGTATTTT

d_call: NA
j_call: TRBJ2-5
clone_size: NA
v_call: TRBV7-9
cdr3_aa: CASRAGAGETQYF
cdr3_nt: TGTGCCAGCAGAGCAGGGGCCGGAGAGACCCAGTACTTC

d_call: NA
j_call: TRBJ1-5
clone_size: NA
v_call: TRBV5-4
cdr3_aa: CASSSRQMDGSLTPQHF
cdr3_nt: TGTGCCAGCAGCTCAAGACAAATGGATGGATCGCTTACGCCCCAGCATTTT

d_call: NA
j_call: TRBJ2-5
clone_size: NA
v_call: TRBV1
cdr3_aa: CTSSQEDRAQETQYF
cdr3_nt: TGCACCAGCAGCCAAGAGGACAGGGCTCAAGAGACCCAGTACTTC

d_call: TRBD2
j_call: TRBJ2-1
clone_size: NA
v_call: TRBV9
cdr3_aa: CASSPLAGSYNEQFF
cdr3_nt: TGTGCCAGCAGCCCGTTAGCGGGATCTTACAATGAGCAGTTCTTC

d_call: NA
j_call: TRBJ1-5
clone_size: NA
v_call: TRBV19
cdr3_aa: CASSDYSGMWSNQPQHF
cdr3_nt: TGTGCCAGTAGTGACTATTCGGGGATGTGGAGCAATCAGCCCCAGCATTTT

d_call: TRBD1
j_call: TRBJ2-2
clone_size: NA
v_call: TRBV19
cdr3_aa: CASSGRQGAAGELFF
cdr3_nt: TGTGCCAGTAGTGGACGACAGGGGGCCGCCGGGGAGCTGTTTTTT

d_call: NA
j_call: TRBJ2-7
clone_size: NA
v_call: TRBV7-7
cdr3_aa: CASSLDRGAEQYF
cdr3_nt: TGTGCCAGCAGCTTAGACCGCGGGGCCGAGCAGTACTTC

d_call: NA
j_call: TRBJ2-7
clone_size: NA
v_call: TRBV11-2
cdr3_aa: CASSHAGNYEQYF
cdr3_nt: TGTGCCAGCAGCCACGCAGGGAACTACGAGCAGTACTTC

d_call: NA
j_call: TRBJ1-5
clone_size: few
v_call: TRBV4-1
cdr3_aa: CASSQDETAMYQPQHF
cdr3_nt: TGCGCCAGCAGCCAAGACGAGACAGCAATGTATCAGCCCCAGCATTTT

d_call: TRBD1
j_call: TRBJ2-7
clone_size: once
v_call: TRBV4-2
cdr3_aa: CASSRDRGAVDEQYF
cdr3_nt: TGTGCCAGCAGCAGAGACAGGGGCGCGGTCGACGAGCAGTACTTC

d_call: NA
j_call: TRBJ2-7
clone_size: NA
v_call: TRBV6-5
cdr3_aa: CASSYQVDYEQYF
cdr3_nt: TGTGCCAGCAGTTACCAAGTAGACTACGAGCAGTACTTC

d_call: TRBD1
j_call: TRBJ2-3
clone_size: once
v_call: TRBV5-1
cdr3_aa: CASSTRDRVPDTQYF
cdr3_nt: TGCGCCAGCAGCACCCGGGACAGGGTCCCAGATACGCAGTATTTT

d_call: TRBD1
j_call: TRBJ2-7
clone_size: NA
v_call: TRBV2
cdr3_aa: CASSGTGVYEQYF
cdr3_nt: TGTGCCAGCAGTGGAACAGGGGTCTACGAGCAGTACTTC

d_call: NA
j_call: TRBJ2-1
clone_size: NA
v_call: TRBV5-4
cdr3_aa: CASSLPSTGSYNEQFF
cdr3_nt: TGTGCCAGCAGCCTACCGTCCACCGGGTCCTACAATGAGCAGTTCTTC

d_call: NA
j_call: TRBJ1-1
clone_size: NA
v_call: TRBV6-5
cdr3_aa: CASRGVAEAFF
cdr3_nt: TGTGCCAGCAGAGGGGTCGCTGAAGCTTTCTTT

d_call: TRBD1
j_call: TRBJ1-3
clone_size: NA
v_call: TRBV29-1
cdr3_aa: CSVTFTGGAGGNTIYF
cdr3_nt: TGCAGCGTGACCTTCACAGGGGGCGCCGGGGGAAACACCATATATTTT

d_call: TRBD2
j_call: TRBJ2-5
clone_size: NA
v_call: TRBV29-1
cdr3_aa: CSVEGLAGGYRGETQYF
cdr3_nt: TGCAGCGTTGAAGGACTAGCGGGGGGGTATAGAGGAGAGACCCAGTACTTC

d_call: TRBD2
j_call: TRBJ2-7
clone_size: NA
v_call: TRBV11-2
cdr3_aa: CASSLGLAGGFYEQYF
cdr3_nt: TGTGCCAGCAGCCTCGGACTAGCGGGAGGGTTCTACGAGCAGTACTTC

d_call: NA
j_call: TRBJ1-2
clone_size: NA
v_call: TRBV6-1
cdr3_aa: CASRRESDYYGYTF
cdr3_nt: TGTGCCAGCAGGAGAGAAAGCGACTACTATGGCTACACCTTC

d_call: TRBD1
j_call: TRBJ2-3
clone_size: NA
v_call: TRBV5-1
cdr3_aa: CASSQGQGQDTQYF
cdr3_nt: TGCGCCAGCAGCCAGGGACAGGGGCAAGATACGCAGTATTTT

d_call: NA
j_call: TRBJ1-2
clone_size: medium-sized
v_call: TRBV18
cdr3_aa: CASSPETASYGYTF
cdr3_nt: TGTGCCAGCTCACCTGAGACAGCGTCCTATGGCTACACCTTC

d_call: NA
j_call: TRBJ2-3
clone_size: NA
v_call: TRBV6-5
cdr3_aa: CASSYSVRADTQYF
cdr3_nt: TGTGCCAGCAGTTACTCGGTGAGGGCAGATACGCAGTATTTT

d_call: NA
j_call: TRBJ2-2
clone_size: NA
v_call: TRBV10-1
cdr3_aa: CASRFSGSGELFF
cdr3_nt: TGCGCCAGCCGTTTTTCAGGGTCCGGGGAGCTGTTTTTT